This T cell receptor (beta chain) was observed in a study of cytomegalovirus exposure and HLA in healthy donors. Study-wide points: Later work found that TCR association rates differed between HLA loci; DRB1 had the most and HLA-C the fewest. Several top significant clusters appeared, in a later analysis, to be linked to common viral pathogens. The number of N-insertions in an Asian-associated ancestry cluster was reportedly below the approximately 680-donor mean in a later analysis.

Primers included in the PCR were 60 Vbeta and 13 Jbeta primers. Authors' data handling: Later, an analysis found 65 million to 85 million unique TCR beta chains, and about 10 million of these were shared. Data came from immunoSEQ multiplex PCR; TCRdb stores just in-frame clones and leaves some out. The DNA was the basis for D and trimming; V, J and clone size are from that table. Counted here are around 200,000 clones, 86% occurring once; the ten biggest clones make up roughly 0.33%. This CDR3 spans 13 amino acids. CDR1 SGHNT and CDR2 YYREEE come from the germline V gene (reference sequence). Trimming pared 4 bases from V and 5 bases from J, leaving 10 bases between. This clone has only a few counts. Its target is not known.

The sequence came from a woman in her twenties or thirties in good health and CMV-seronegative. The sequencing sample was made of PBMCs. This chain connects TRBV5-4 to TRBJ2-1; D is undetermined. The CDR3 coding sequence is TGTGCCAGCAGCAGATACTACAACAATGAGCAGTTCTTC. This sequence encodes CASSRYYNNEQFF.